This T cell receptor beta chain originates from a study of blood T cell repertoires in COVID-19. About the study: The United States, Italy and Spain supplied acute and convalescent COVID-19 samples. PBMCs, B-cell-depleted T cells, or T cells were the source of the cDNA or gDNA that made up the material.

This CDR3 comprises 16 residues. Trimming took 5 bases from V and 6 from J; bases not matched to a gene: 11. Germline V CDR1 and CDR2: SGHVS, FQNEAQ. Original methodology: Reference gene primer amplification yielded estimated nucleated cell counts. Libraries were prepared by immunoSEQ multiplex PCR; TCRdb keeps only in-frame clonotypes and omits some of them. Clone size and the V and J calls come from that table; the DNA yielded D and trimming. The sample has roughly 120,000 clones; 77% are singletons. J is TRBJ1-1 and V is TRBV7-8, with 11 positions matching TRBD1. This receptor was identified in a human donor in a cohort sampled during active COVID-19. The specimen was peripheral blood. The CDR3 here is CASSAAGTGGRAEAFF. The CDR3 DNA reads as TGTGCCAGCAGCGCGGCCGGGACAGGGGGTAGGGCTGAAGCTTTCTTT.